These T cell receptor beta chains were read from a single sample in a study of PD-1 blockade in classical Hodgkin lymphoma. This table comes from immunoSEQ multiplex PCR, and its TCRdb copy is limited to in-frame clones, with some not included. In the table there are 100,000 or so clones, roughly 87% of which are singletons. The sample in question was peripheral blood mononuclear cells (PBMCs), obtained before the fourth cycle of nivolumab. Source of these receptors: a human donor with classical Hodgkin lymphoma. Both conserved end residues are part of each CDR3. D genes are given only for firm matches. A row's size may be missing; if present it is once, few, many or a size class.

TRBJ2-7,.,TRBV4-2,.,TGTGCCAGCAGCCAAGATAGAGTCGGCGACCTGATTACCCACGAGCAGTACTTC,CASSQDRVGDLITHEQYF
TRBJ2-1,TRBD2,TRBV28,.,TGTGCCAGCAGTTTATCTAGCGGGAGCACGAATGAGCAGTTCTTC,CASSLSSGSTNEQFF
TRBJ2-3,TRBD2,TRBV7-9,.,TGTGCCAGCAGCTCGGGACTAGCGGAGACATTCACAGATACGCAGTATTTT,CASSSGLAETFTDTQYF
TRBJ2-4,TRBD2,TRBV4-1,.,TGCGCCAGCAGCCAAGAGAGTCTCGGACTAGCGGGAGGGCTGAACGGCATTCAGTACTTC,CASSQESLGLAGGLNGIQYF
TRBJ1-1,.,TRBV25-1,.,TGTGCCAGCAGTGACTCCGGGACCGGGAACACTGAAGCTTTCTTT,CASSDSGTGNTEAFF
TRBJ2-7,TRBD1,TRBV7-9,.,TGTGCCAGCAGCTTACGGGACAGGGCCGCCTACGAGCAGTACTTC,CASSLRDRAAYEQYF
TRBJ2-7,.,TRBV2,.,TGTGCCAGCAGAGAGGACGGACGGGGGAACGAGCAGTACTTC,CASREDGRGNEQYF
TRBJ1-4,.,TRBV28,once,TGTGCCAGCAGTTTCCAAGCCGGGACTTCGGAAAAACTGTTTTTT,CASSFQAGTSEKLFF
TRBJ2-3,.,TRBV6-5,once,TGTGCCAGCAGTTACAGTGGGGTTAGCACAGATACGCAGTATTTT,CASSYSGVSTDTQYF
TRBJ1-2,.,TRBV6-5,.,TGTGCCAGCAGTTACTCGGGATTTACTAACTATGGCTACACCTTC,CASSYSGFTNYGYTF
TRBJ2-7,.,TRBV5-5,.,TGTGCCAGCAGCTCCCATGGGGAAGACTCCTACGAGCAGTACTTC,CASSSHGEDSYEQYF
TRBJ2-7,.,TRBV23-1,.,TGCGCCAGCAGTCCGGGCGGAGGAGCCTACGAGCAGTACTTC,CASSPGGGAYEQYF
TRBJ2-7,TRBD2,TRBV10-3,.,TGTGCGGGCGGGGAGGGACGCGAGCAGTACTTC,CAGGEGREQYF
TRBJ1-3,.,TRBV19,few,TGTGCCAGTAGTATGAGTGGCTCTGGAAACACCATATATTTT,CASSMSGSGNTIYF
TRBJ1-2,.,TRBV6-5,once,TGTGCCAGCAGTTACTCTTCCCAAAGGGGATATGGCTACACCTTC,CASSYSSQRGYGYTF
TRBJ1-5,.,TRBV11-2,.,TGTGCCAGCAGCACCCCAGGGGTGGGTCAGCCCCAGCATTTT,CASSTPGVGQPQHF
TRBJ2-7,.,TRBV6-5,.,TGTGCCAGCAGTTACGGGGGGTTAGGCTCCTACGAGCAGTACTTC,CASSYGGLGSYEQYF
TRBJ2-1,TRBD2,TRBV9,.,TGTGCCAGCAGCGGTAGCGGGAGCTCCTACAATGAGCAGTTCTTC,CASSGSGSSYNEQFF